Below, 26 T cell receptor beta chains from the same sample are listed, as sequenced in a study of tissue T cells after allogeneic stem cell transplantation. Sequencing was performed with immunoSEQ multiplex PCR; in TCRdb, only in-frame clones are kept and a portion is missing. The data show roughly 50,000 clones, around 72% seen once. Sample: sorted cells pooled from one or two spleens. These receptors were taken from a pool of C57BL/6 mice in good health.

On this clone: Gene and germline names: mouse. The CDR3 end lies 1 residue beyond the end of the read and is filled in from the germline J gene. The rearrangement joins TRBV12-2 to TRBJ2-5, with 11 bases lining up with TRBD2. The CDR3 has 15 amino acids. Germline loops: CDR1 SGHLS, CDR2 HYDKME. The V gene end was trimmed by 0 bases and the J gene end by 7 bases; junction bases not matched to a gene: 5. CDR3 DNA, as far as it was read: TGTGCCAGCTCTCTCTCACTGGGGGGGCGGCACACCCAGTAC. Translated, it gives CASSLSLGGRHTQY. The full CDR3 is CASSLSLGGRHTQYF.

Notes on this clone: The gene names here belong to mouse. The read ends 1 residue before the CDR3 terminus; that terminus is restored from the germline J gene. The genes are TRBV29 and TRBJ2-4, with unresolved D. The length of the CDR3 is 13 residues. V gave up 8 bases and J gave up 0 bases, with 9 bases separating them. The germline V gene has CDR1 MSHET and CDR2 SYDVDS. The part of the CDR3 DNA that was read is TGTGCTAGCCTTTTCGATAGTCAAAACACCTTGTAC. Translated, it gives CASLFDSQNTLY. The complete CDR3 reads CASLFDSQNTLYF.

A remark on this clone: Genes and germline are mouse. The CDR3 is cut off 1 residue early in the read; its end comes from the germline J gene. This chain uses TRBV13-2 with TRBJ2-4; D gene uncertain. The germline V gene has CDR1 NNHNN and CDR2 SYGAGS (reference sequence). Trimming removed 4 bases at V and 3 bases at J, with 0 bases between. This CDR3 is built from 10 residues. This CDR3 is CASGQNTLYF. CDR3 bases read: TGTGCCAGCGGTCAAAACACCTTGTAC.

This clone was picked up a small number of times. Genes here carry mouse names. The CDR3 end falls 1 residue outside the read, so it is completed with the germline J gene. The V call is TRBV31, the J call TRBJ1-3; TRBD1 aligns across 10 bases. With V trimmed by 5 bases and J by 2 bases, 0 bases remained unmatched. CDR1 and CDR2 (germline): GKSSPN, SITVG. The CDR3 is 13 residues long. The CDR3 loop reads CAWDRGPGNTLYF. The sequenced part of the CDR3 DNA is TGTGCCTGGGACAGGGGGCCTGGAAATACGCTCTAT.

Comment on this clone: Gene names follow the mouse nomenclature. The read ends 1 residue shy of where the CDR3 ends; the end is completed using the germline J gene. This chain connects TRBV19 to TRBJ1-2, with TRBD1 as a possible D gene (6 bases). V was trimmed by 5 bases and J by 0 bases, leaving 11 bases between them. The CDR3 contains 14 residues. The V gene's germline CDR1 is FNHDT and CDR2 SITEND (reference sequence). CDR3 in amino acids: CASSSQGSNSDYTF. The CDR3 DNA, read in part, is TGTGCCAGCAGCTCACAGGGATCAAACTCCGACTACACC. The full variable domain, its missing parts supplied by reference TRBV19 and TRBJ1-2, is GGIITQTPKFLIGQEGQKLTLKCQQNFNHDTMYWYRQDSGKGLRLIYYSITENDLQKGDLSEGYDASREKKSSFSLTVTSAQKNEMAVFLCASSSQGSNSDYTFGSGTRLLVI.

With regard to this clone: Genes and germline come from the mouse. Sequencing ends 1 residue short of the CDR3 end; the germline J gene provides the rest. This chain links TRBV12-1 with TRBJ1-4; D remains unclear. Trimming removed 4 bases from V and 0 bases from J, with 8 bases in between. Germline CDR1 is SGHSN and CDR2 is HYEKVE. The CDR3 length is 14 residues. CDR3 region: CASSRQISNERLFF. The covered CDR3 bases are TGTGCCAGCTCACGGCAAATTTCCAACGAAAGATTATTT.

This clone was detected only once. Genes and germline come from the mouse. Here the CDR3 reads CASSQGQKDTQYF. The sequenced part of the CDR3 DNA is TGTGCCAGCAGCCAGGGACAGAAAGACACCCAGTAC. The chain couples TRBV5 to TRBJ2-5, with 7 bases that match TRBD1. The missing CDR3 end, 1 residue past where the read stops, is filled in from the germline J gene. The germline V gene encodes CDR1 LGHNA and CDR2 YNLKQL (reference sequence). The J segment lost 4 bases and the V segment lost 3 bases, leaving 1 base of the junction unmatched. The CDR3 sequence is 13 residues long.

With regard to this clone: All gene names here are mouse names. The read finishes 1 residue shy of the CDR3 end, and the germline J gene is used to complete it. V is TRBV31 and J is TRBJ2-4, with a possible D match to TRBD2 (6 bases). This CDR3 has 13 residues. Germline V gene sequence: CDR1 GKSSPN, CDR2 SITVG. V was clipped by 5 bases and J by 6 bases, with 15 bases between them. The part of the CDR3 DNA that was read is TGTGCCTGGGCCCAGGGCGGGGGGAACACCTTGTAC. It encodes CAWAQGGGNTLY. The whole CDR3 region reads CAWAQGGGNTLYF.

In regard to this clone: Gene and germline names: mouse. The observed sequence ends 1 residue before the CDR3 terminus, with the missing tail filled in from the germline J gene. The chain couples TRBV12-1 to TRBJ1-2, with 10 bases matching TRBD1. CDR1 SGHSN and CDR2 HYEKVE come from the germline V gene. The CDR3 contains 16 residues. Losses at the gene ends were 3 bases for V and 1 base for J; bases not matched to a gene: 7. CDR3: CASSTRTGGGNSDYTF. The part of the CDR3 DNA that was read is TGTGCCAGCTCTACTCGGACAGGGGGAGGAAACTCCGACTACACC.

Remarks on this clone: Genes here carry mouse names. Read sequence stops 1 residue before the CDR3 end, and the germline J gene provides the missing end. The V call is TRBV13-1, the J call TRBJ2-2, with 10 bases aligning to TRBD2. Germline loops: CDR1 NSHNY, CDR2 SYGAGN. The CDR3 extends over 16 amino acids. Trimming took 0 bases from V and 2 from J; bases not matched to a gene: 1. The CDR3 sequence: CASSDGLGGNTGQLYF. The CDR3 bases that were read are TGTGCCAGCAGTGATGGACTGGGGGGCAACACCGGGCAGCTCTAC.

Remarks on this clone: Germline and genes: mouse. The CDR3 end lies 1 residue beyond the end of the read and is filled in from the germline J gene. The chain combines TRBV5 with TRBJ2-7; TRBD2 agrees at 7 bases. V gave up 5 bases and J gave up 0 bases; unmatched junction bases: 1. CDR3 length: 13 amino acids. Germline lookup yields CDR1 LGHNA and CDR2 YNLKQL (reference sequence). The sequenced CDR3 bases are TGTGCCAGCAGCGGACTGGCCTCCTATGAACAGTAC. It is translated as CASSGLASYEQY. The complete CDR3 protein is CASSGLASYEQYF.

As to this clone: Mouse gene names apply. The CDR3 loop reads CASSFLQNSDYTF. The part of the CDR3 DNA that was read is TGTGCCAGCAGCTTCTTACAGAACTCCGACTACACC. This chain joins TRBV3 and TRBJ1-2, with no clear D. Sequencing ends 1 residue short of the CDR3 end; the germline J gene provides the rest. From germline, CDR1 is SNHLY and CDR2 FYNGKV (reference sequence). Trimming removed 3 bases from V and 2 bases from J, with 7 bases in between. This CDR3 spans 13 amino acids.

Concerning this clone: The listed genes are named as in mouse. The read finishes 1 residue shy of the CDR3 end, and the germline J gene is used to complete it. The chain couples TRBV13-2 to TRBJ2-5; 7 bases match TRBD1. CDR1 and CDR2 (germline): NNHNN, SYGAGS (reference sequence). V lost 6 bases, J lost 3 bases, and 4 bases stayed unmatched. The CDR3 extends over 13 amino acids. CDR3 region: CASEARGQDTQYF. Partial CDR3 DNA: TGTGCCAGCGAGGCCAGGGGGCAAGACACCCAGTAC.

As concerns this clone: The genes are named according to mouse. The CDR3 end lies 1 residue beyond the end of the read and is filled in from the germline J gene. The gene calls are TRBV13-2 and TRBJ2-3; D possibly corresponds to TRBD1 (6 bases). The CDR3 runs 16 residues. Germline V lookup: CDR1 NNHNN, CDR2 SYGAGS (reference sequence). Trimming took off 1 base at V and 0 bases at J, with 12 bases between the two ends. CDR3 bases read: TGTGCCAGCGGTGATCGGGACAAATCTAGTGCAGAAACGCTGTAT. The encoded protein is CASGDRDKSSAETLY. Given in full, the CDR3 is CASGDRDKSSAETLYF.

Concerning this clone itself: Here the gene names and germline are mouse. The CDR3 goes on 1 residue after the read ends, and that part is filled in from the germline J gene. The rearrangement links TRBV13-2 to TRBJ2-7, with TRBD2 identical over 9 bases. Germline CDR1 and CDR2: NNHNN and SYGAGS (reference sequence). The CDR3 consists of 14 residues. V lost 3 bases, J lost 3 bases, and 4 bases stayed unmatched. The covered CDR3 bases are TGTGCCAGCGGTGCCGGACTGGGGAACTATGAACAGTAC. Translation gives CASGAGLGNYEQY. The CDR3, in full, reads CASGAGLGNYEQYF.

Note on this clone: Genes and germline come from the mouse. The read falls 1 residue short of the CDR3 end, and the missing part is taken from the germline J gene. The chain uses TRBV4 and TRBJ2-4; the match to TRBD2 covers 7 bases. Germline CDR1 and CDR2: LGHDT and YNNKQL (reference sequence). J gave up 3 bases and V 5 bases, and 5 bases lay outside the gene matches. CDR3 length: 14 amino acids. The sequenced part of the CDR3 DNA is TGTGCCAGCAGCCCTGGGACTGTCCAAAACACCTTGTAC. It yields the protein CASSPGTVQNTLY. The whole CDR3 region reads CASSPGTVQNTLYF.

Of note for this clone: All gene names here are mouse names. The sequence runs out 1 residue before the end of the CDR3; the remainder is reconstructed from the germline J gene. The chain has TRBV13-2 and TRBJ2-5; TRBD2 agrees at 8 bases. Germline V gives CDR1 NNHNN, CDR2 SYGAGS (reference sequence). This CDR3 is 16 amino acids long. V shed 2 bases, J shed 0 bases, and the junction held 5 bases outside the gene matches. The covered CDR3 bases are TGTGCCAGCGGTGAAGGACTGGGAGTTAACCAAGACACCCAGTAC. Encoded protein: CASGEGLGVNQDTQY. The entire CDR3 is CASGEGLGVNQDTQYF.

As regards this clone: The gene symbols are mouse symbols. The sequenced fragment ends 1 residue before the CDR3 boundary, so the rest is inferred from the germline J gene. V is TRBV3 and J is TRBJ2-1, with no clear D. Germline lookup yields CDR1 SNHLY and CDR2 FYNGKV (reference sequence). V was trimmed by 1 base and J by 3 bases, leaving 4 bases between them. This CDR3 has 13 amino acids. The CDR3 is CASSLEGYAEQFF. The sequenced part of the CDR3 DNA is TGTGCCAGCAGCTTAGAGGGCTATGCTGAGCAGTTC.

Note on this clone: Genes here carry mouse names. Read sequence stops 1 residue before the CDR3 end, and the germline J gene provides the missing end. The chain joins TRBV2 to TRBJ2-1, with 10 bases matching TRBD1. Per germline, CDR1 LGHNA and CDR2 YSYQKL. V shed 2 bases, J shed 4 bases, and the junction held 5 bases outside the gene matches. This CDR3 region has 16 residues. CDR3 protein: CASSQIPGQGYAEQFF. The CDR3 DNA, read in part, is TGTGCCAGCAGCCAAATCCCGGGACAGGGGTATGCTGAGCAGTTC.

On this clone itself: Gene names follow the mouse nomenclature. The read stops 1 residue short of the end of the CDR3; the missing end is completed from the germline J gene. The chain links TRBV3 to TRBJ1-2; D is uncertain. V dropped 2 bases and J dropped 0 bases, with 7 bases sitting between them. Germline CDR1 SNHLY, CDR2 FYNGKV (reference sequence). The length of the CDR3 is 14 residues. CDR3 bases read: TGTGCCAGCAGCTTACCACAAGCAAACTCCGACTACACC. Amino acids: CASSLPQANSDYT. The entire CDR3 is CASSLPQANSDYTF.

On this clone itself: Gene names and germline match the mouse. The CDR3: CASGDARGRGERLFF. Incomplete CDR3 DNA: TGTGCCAGCGGTGATGCAAGGGGGCGGGGCGAAAGATTATTT. The chain recombines TRBV13-2 with TRBJ1-4; TRBD1 matches at 7 bases. The read halts 1 residue ahead of the CDR3 end, with the missing end drawn from the germline J gene. Germline V gene lookup returns CDR1 NNHNN and CDR2 SYGAGS (reference sequence). Germline trimming cut 0 bases from V and 7 bases from J; bases unmatched to any gene: 6. The CDR3 is 15 residues long.

With regard to this clone: The gene symbols are mouse symbols. The read is 1 residue too short to cover the CDR3 end, so that end is filled in from the germline J gene. The chain uses TRBV20 and TRBJ2-5; TRBD2 might be the D (5 bases). Germline V gene lookup returns CDR1 GFQATS and CDR2 STVNSAI. The germline V and J ends were trimmed by 0 bases and 0 bases, with 7 bases remaining between them. The CDR3 consists of 14 residues. The CDR3 spells CGAREWGNQDTQYF. The CDR3 DNA, read in part, is TGTGGTGCTAGGGAATGGGGTAACCAAGACACCCAGTAC. The complete variable domain, with remaining parts taken from reference TRBV20 and TRBJ2-5, reads GALVYQYPRRTICKSGTSMRMECQAVGFQATSVAWYRQSPQKTFELIALSTVNSAIKYEQNFTQEKFPISHPNLSFSSMTVLNAYLEDRGLYLCGAREWGNQDTQYFGPGTRLLVL.

In regard to this clone: Germline and genes here are mouse. The CDR3 goes on 1 residue after the read ends, and that part is filled in from the germline J gene. The chain carries TRBV31 and TRBJ2-7; 10 bases are a match to TRBD1. The CDR3 contains 14 residues. The V gene end was trimmed by 3 bases and the J gene end by 6 bases; junction bases not matched to a gene: 8. Germline values: CDR1 GKSSPN, CDR2 SITVG. CDR3 amino acids: CAWSPGTGVAEQYF. CDR3 DNA (partial): TGTGCCTGGAGCCCCGGGACAGGGGTAGCTGAACAGTAC.

On this clone itself: Gene names and germline refer to mouse. The CDR3 end is not reached by the read, which stops 1 residue before it; the germline J gene fills it in. Other DNA sequences from this sample encode an identical CDR3 as well. J is TRBJ2-5 and V is TRBV13-1, with 8 nucleotides matching TRBD2. The junction had 1 base not matched to a gene; V was cut back by 1 base and J by 3 bases. Germline values: CDR1 NSHNY, CDR2 SYGAGN. This CDR3 is 14 amino acids long. Incomplete CDR3 DNA: TGTGCCAGCAGTGATTCTGGGGGGCAAGACACCCAGTAC. This codes for CASSDSGGQDTQY. The complete CDR3 sequence is CASSDSGGQDTQYF.

With regard to this clone: Gene names follow the mouse nomenclature. The missing CDR3 end, 1 residue past where the read stops, is filled in from the germline J gene. The chain employs TRBV31 and TRBJ2-7; weak D call: TRBD2 (6 bases). Germline-derived CDR1 and CDR2 are GKSSPN and SITVG. V lost 0 bases and J lost 2, with 8 bases in between. This CDR3 has 13 amino acids. CDR3 DNA, as far as it was read: TGTGCCTGGAGTCTAGCTGGGGCCTATGAACAGTAC. Protein: CAWSLAGAYEQY. The whole CDR3 protein is CAWSLAGAYEQYF.

About this clone itself: Germline and genes here are mouse. The sequence runs out 1 residue before the end of the CDR3; the remainder is reconstructed from the germline J gene. The V gene is TRBV13-1, the J gene TRBJ2-7; 11 positions match TRBD2. Unmatched junction bases numbered 4, after V lost 0 bases and J lost 2 bases. Germline values: CDR1 NSHNY, CDR2 SYGAGN. The CDR3 is 16 amino acids. Here the CDR3 reads CASSDDWGGVPYEQYF. Incomplete CDR3 DNA: TGTGCCAGCAGTGATGACTGGGGGGGCGTCCCCTATGAACAGTAC.